This T cell receptor beta chain appears in the sequencing data of a study of beta chain features in type 1 diabetes. Findings and limits, study-wide: The study found moderately but significantly shorter TCRB CDR3s in all four CD4+ subsets of Type 1 diabetes patients.

This clone has only a few counts. Its antigen is undetermined. The whole isolated RNA underwent reverse transcription, so sequencing captured expressed TCRB transcripts. Sequenced by immunoSEQ multiplex PCR; TCRdb stores in-frame clones only, minus some. The repertoire holds under 350,000 clones, with 13% to 15% as singletons. This TCR was sampled from a man in his thirties or forties with type 1 diabetes. The sample consisted of naive CD4+ T cells from blood.

The DNA for the CDR3 is TGCGCCAGCAGTCCTACTACCGGGACAGGGTTCTACAATGAGCAGTTCTTC. This sequence encodes CASSPTTGTGFYNEQFF. The chain has TRBV5-1 and TRBJ2-1, with 9 bases that match TRBD1. Germline V CDR1 and CDR2: SGHRS, YFSETQ. V dropped 5 bases and J dropped 3; count of bases not matched to a gene: 12. There are 17 residues in the CDR3.